One sample yielded the 19 T cell receptor beta chains listed below, sequenced in a study of human T cells and chemical hapten exposure. Total RNA was extracted from unfractionated whole blood. TCRdb called the 5' RACE reads again in MiXCR, with one record for every CDR3 protein. The sample records approximately 140,000 distinct CDR3 sequences, 3.5% to 5% being singletons. The receptors shown here come from a female donor in good health.

This clonotype was observed a few times. The chain employs TRBV27 and TRBJ1-5, with D perhaps matching TRBD1 (5 bases). The germline gives CDR1 MNHEY, CDR2 SMNVEV (reference sequence). There are 14 residues in the CDR3. V was pared by 1 base and J by 6 bases, with 10 bases between. This CDR3 reads CASSLLAGSQPQHF. DNA of the CDR3: TGTGCCAGCAGTTTATTGGCAGGGAGTCAGCCCCAGCATTTT.

This clonotype was counted a few times. J is TRBJ1-2 and V is TRBV4-2; no clear D. This CDR3 is 14 amino acids long. The germline V and J ends were trimmed by 0 bases and 1 base, with 6 bases remaining between them. Germline V gene data show CDR1 as LGHNA and CDR2 as YNFKEQ. For the CDR3, the DNA is TGTGCCAGCAGCCAAGAGAGGGTTAACTATGGCTACACCTTC. Its translation is CASSQERVNYGYTF.

This clonotype has only a few counts. The rearrangement joins TRBV5-6 to TRBJ2-3; D is uncertain. Trimming pared 4 bases from V and 2 bases from J, leaving 20 bases between. The CDR3 extends over 17 amino acids. From germline, CDR1 is SGHDT and CDR2 YYEEEE. DNA for the CDR3: TGTGCCAGCAGCCATGGCTTAGGGTGGAGCTCCACAGATACGCAGTATTTT. This codes for CASSHGLGWSSTDTQYF.

This clonotype was seen ten or more times. The J gene is TRBJ2-7, the V gene TRBV6-6, with TRBD2 matching over 7 bases. With 6 bases clipped from V and 5 bases from J, the junction kept 10 bases outside the gene matches. The CDR3 loop spans 14 amino acids. The germline gives CDR1 MNHNY, CDR2 SVGAGI (reference sequence). The CDR3 here is CASRLAGRGDEQYF. CDR3 nucleotides: TGTGCCAGCAGATTAGCGGGCCGGGGAGACGAGCAGTACTTC.

A remark on this clonotype: This may come from a read error, since a much larger clone is one base off. The chain combines TRBV12-3 or TRBV12-4 with TRBJ2-7; D remains unclear. There are 15 residues in the CDR3. Trimming stripped 6 bases from V and 2 bases from J, with 17 bases between. The CDR3 reads CASSRTNGGTYEQYF. In DNA form, the CDR3 reads TGTGCCAGCAGCCGAACTAACGGTGGAACCTACGAGCAGTACTTC.

This clonotype was detected ten times or more. The chain is built from TRBV7-3 and TRBJ1-1; D not resolved. CDR1 is SGHTA, CDR2 FQGTGA, per germline. The V end lost 1 base, the J end lost 1 base, and 10 bases lay between the germline ends. The CDR3 extends over 15 amino acids. For the CDR3, the DNA is TGTGCCAGCAGCTTAAGTGGTTTAACGAACACTGAAGCTTTCTTT. This encodes CASSLSGLTNTEAFF.

Remarks on this clonotype: One end of the junction fails to match germline, which may point to a read error. The rearrangement uses TRBV12-3 or TRBV12-4 and TRBJ2-7; 8 bases line up with TRBD2. The CDR3 runs 14 residues. The CDR3 DNA sequence: TGTGCCAGCAGTTTATTAGGGACTAGACTTTCGTTGGGATTC. Protein sequence: CASSLLGTRLSLGF.

In this sample, this clonotype turned up many times. The chain uses TRBV27 and TRBJ1-1; no clear D. CDR3 length equals 15 residues. Trimming took off 1 base at V and 2 bases at J, with 11 bases between the two ends. Germline assignment: CDR1 MNHEY and CDR2 SMNVEV (reference sequence). This chain's CDR3 is CASSLLLSSNTEAFF. The CDR3 DNA follows: TGTGCCAGCAGTTTATTATTAAGTTCCAACACTGAAGCTTTCTTT.

CDR3 sequence reads: CASSPPGTSGTDTQYF. The DNA of the CDR3 is TGTGCCAGCTCACCACCTGGGACTAGCGGTACAGATACGCAGTATTTT. The chain joins TRBV18 to TRBJ2-3; 11 bases line up with TRBD2. The V and J ends lost 0 bases and 3 bases, in that order; junction bases with no gene match: 2. Germline CDR1 reads KGHSH; CDR2 reads LQKENI. The CDR3 loop spans 16 amino acids.

The CDR3 spells CATSSRYEQYF. The CDR3 DNA reads as TGTGCCACGTCCTCCCGCTACGAGCAGTACTTC. V and J are TRBV19 and TRBJ2-7; D is unresolved. CDR3 size: 11 residues. Trimming pared 10 bases from V and 3 bases from J, leaving 10 bases between. Germline assignment: CDR1 LNHDA and CDR2 SQIVND (reference sequence).

This clonotype was seen ten or more times. The chain employs TRBV18 and TRBJ1-3; D not resolved. This CDR3 is built from 16 residues. V lost 2 bases, J lost 0 bases, and 11 bases lay in between. The germline V gene encodes CDR1 KGHSH and CDR2 LQKENI. CDR3 nucleotide sequence: TGTGCCAGCTCACCAAACTTTCGAAGCTCTGGAAACACCATATATTTT. Encoded protein: CASSPNFRSSGNTIYF.

This chain joins TRBV20-1 and TRBJ2-3; the match to TRBD2 covers 10 bases. Per the germline V gene, CDR1 is DFQATT and CDR2 is SNEGSKA (reference sequence). With V trimmed by 6 bases and J by 0 bases, 6 bases remained unmatched. The CDR3 is 15 amino acids. This CDR3 reads CSAGAGGPSTDTQYF. The CDR3 DNA reads as TGCAGTGCGGGAGCGGGGGGGCCCAGCACAGATACGCAGTATTTT.

The chain carries TRBV6-2 or TRBV6-3 and TRBJ2-3, with 7 bases lining up with TRBD2. The CDR3 is 14 amino acids. V lost 6 bases, J lost 3 bases, and 6 bases stayed unmatched. Germline values: CDR1 MNHEY, CDR2 SVGEGT. As DNA, the CDR3 is TGTGCCAGCAGCCCAGCGGGACCTACAGATACGCAGTATTTT. Its protein product is CASSPAGPTDTQYF.

This clonotype was found many times. V and J are TRBV12-3 or TRBV12-4 and TRBJ2-3; D is uncertain. CDR3 length: 12 residues. Trimming stripped 7 bases from V and 3 bases from J, with 8 bases between. The CDR3 nucleotides read TGTGCCAGCACCCCTCAGACAGATACGCAGTATTTT. Its protein is CASTPQTDTQYF.

This clonotype came up many times. This chain links TRBV9 with TRBJ1-4; D not certain. Germline values: CDR1 SGDLS, CDR2 YYNGEE. V lost 0 bases and J lost 7, with 13 bases in between. CDR3 length: 15 amino acids. The CDR3 DNA sequence: TGTGCCAGCAGCGTAGTAGAGGGTGAGGGTGAAAAACTGTTTTTT. Translated: CASSVVEGEGEKLFF.

A note on this clonotype: A much larger clone sits a single nucleotide away, making a read error possible. V and J are TRBV2 and TRBJ2-1; TRBD1 agrees at 9 bases. CDR3 length: 13 residues. Germline V gives CDR1 SNHLY, CDR2 FYNNEI. V was clipped by 6 bases and J by 12 bases; unmatched bases: 9. The CDR3 loop is CASRSTGGAGQFF. CDR3 nucleotides: TGTGCCAGCAGAAGTACAGGGGGCGCCGGGCAGTTCTTC.

In this sample, this clonotype turned up many times. The chain is built from TRBV2 and TRBJ2-5, with D perhaps TRBD2 (5 bases). Germline V gene sequence: CDR1 SNHLY, CDR2 FYNNEI. CDR3 length equals 12 residues. The ends were cut back, 3 bases at V and 4 bases at J, with 6 bases in the middle. The CDR3 region has the DNA TGTGCCAGCAGTGACCGGGGAGAGACCCAGTACTTC. It is translated as CASSDRGETQYF.

This clonotype was observed at least ten times. The chain combines TRBV12-3 or TRBV12-4 with TRBJ1-1; 7 nucleotides line up with TRBD1. V trimming: 5 bases; J trimming: 2 bases; junction bases outside the gene matches: 8. The CDR3 spans 15 residues. The DNA of the CDR3 is TGTGCCAGCAGTGCCCAAAACAGGGGAAACACTGAAGCTTTCTTT. Protein: CASSAQNRGNTEAFF.

This clonotype was observed at least ten times. The chain links TRBV29-1 to TRBJ2-7, with D uncertain. The CDR3 runs 11 residues. V was pared by 3 bases and J by 3 bases, with 6 bases between. Germline V gives CDR1 SQVTM, CDR2 ANQGSEA. CDR3 in DNA: TGCAGCGTTGAGATATACTACGAGCAGTACTTC. This encodes CSVEIYYEQYF.